This T cell receptor (beta chain) was obtained from a study of T cell responses to AZD1222 COVID-19 vaccine. Assay: immunoSEQ multiplex PCR; the TCRdb copy retains only in-frame clones and omits some. Of about 15,000 clones in the sample, around 83% were seen once. Study-wide points: Repertoire samples came only from after the peak T cell response. AZD1222 recipients seropositive at baseline numbered only five to seven. The study found vaccine-associated CD4 TCRs spanning spike, dominant at 160-218 and 743-854. Targeting of unmutated variant regions was reportedly seen in nearly half of spike-specific TCRs.

A word on this clone: Its cognate antigen is unknown.

This TCR was sampled from an adult who received the AZD1222 COVID-19 vaccine. Sequenced here: peripheral blood, sampled 28 days after the second AZD1222 dose.

CDR3 DNA sequence: TGTGCCAGCTCACCCACGACAGGGGTTATAGAGACCCAGTACTTC. It encodes CASSPTTGVIETQYF. V is TRBV18 and J is TRBJ2-5, with TRBD1 identical over 8 bases. This CDR3 has 15 residues. Germline values: CDR1 KGHSH, CDR2 LQKENI. The trim removed 3 bases at V and 4 bases at J, leaving 7 bases unmatched.